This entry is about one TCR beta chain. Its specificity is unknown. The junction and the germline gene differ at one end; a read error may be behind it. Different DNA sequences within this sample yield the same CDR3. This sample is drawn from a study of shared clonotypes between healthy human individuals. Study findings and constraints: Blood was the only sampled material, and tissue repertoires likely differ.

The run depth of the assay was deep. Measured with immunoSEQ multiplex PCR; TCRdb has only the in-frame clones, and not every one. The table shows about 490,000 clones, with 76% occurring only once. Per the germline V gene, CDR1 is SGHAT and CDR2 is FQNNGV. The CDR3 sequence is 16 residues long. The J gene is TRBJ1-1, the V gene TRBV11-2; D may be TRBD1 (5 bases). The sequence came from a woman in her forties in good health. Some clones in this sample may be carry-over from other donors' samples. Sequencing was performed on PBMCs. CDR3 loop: CASSLVGRVGNTEAFF. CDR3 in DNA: TGTGCCAGCAGCTTAGTGGGACGGGTGGGGAACACCGAAGCTTTCTTT.